This TCR beta chain was obtained from a study of T-cell memory formation after mild COVID-19 (dated by TCRdb to about 2021). Looking at the study overall: TCR sequence clusters from the two donors were found to be largely donor specific. Two young, previously healthy adult volunteers made up the cohort, one male and one female. Longitudinal TCRalpha and TCRbeta repertoire sequencing tracked T-cell clones expanding and contracting after mild COVID-19 in a couple of donors. The investigation overall reported the following: Contracting CD4+ clones were found mainly in CM and EM memory subsets, while CD8+ clones were enriched in EMRA. SARS-CoV-2 specificity of the second-wave clones peaking on day 37 was not confirmed. The detection of some responding clones in pre-infection memory suggests that pre-existing cross-reactive memory T cells joined the SARS-CoV-2 response. Clones contracting from day 15 to 85 had balanced CD4/CD8 phenotypes, while a second wave expanding from day 15 to 37 was biased towards CD4+. The study included only a couple of mild cases, and larger cohorts that include severe cases with pre-infection samples were judged to be necessary.

This clonotype was seen many times. Its antigen is unknown. Base qualities are not recorded, but no much larger clone differs from it by a single base. Ficoll-Paque density gradient centrifugation was used to isolate PBMCs. The sequencing machine was an Illumina NovaSeq 6000. TCRalpha and TCRbeta cDNA libraries were built by 5'RACE with constant-segment primers, adding sample barcodes and unique molecular identifiers. RNA was extracted from every sample with Trizol reagent. The libraries were amplified in two PCR steps, and the second step added a second sample barcode and Illumina TruSeq adapters. Libraries were sequenced on an Illumina NovaSeq with 2 x 150 bp paired-end reads. For the original study's pipeline: Reads were demultiplexed and collapsed into UMI-guided consensus sequences with migec v1.2.7. Using mixcr v2.1.11, UMI consensuses were aligned to TRA and TRB V and J templates and then assembled into clonotypes. Expanded or contracted clonotypes were those called significant by both edgeR and NoisET, with noise models trained on biological replicates. For edgeR calls, a false discovery rate-adjusted p below 0.01 and a log2 fold-change threshold of 1 were applied. As an exploratory analysis of dynamics, max-normalized trajectories of the 1000 most abundant clonotypes were examined by PCA with hierarchical clustering. Each responding clone was given a CD4 or CD8 phenotype based on the CD4+ and CD8+ repertoires, which had been sequenced separately. TCRdb's own reprocessing of the public reads used fastp at Q25 and MiXCR and kept productive beta chains. Every CDR3 protein is listed once, alongside the most common genes and DNA of its rows. The V and J calls follow TCRdb's processing rather than the paper's. The sample table records under 450,000 distinct CDR3 sequences; roughly an eighth of these occur just once. Jointly, the top ten make up about 22% of the sample.

The germline ends are 9 bases apart after V is trimmed by 5 bases and J by 2 bases. The CDR3, from cysteine to phenylalanine, totals 13 residues. Only the CDR3 DNA is retained, 39 bases long and in frame from the first base. Sequenced: PBMCs or a T cell subset sorted from them (not recorded which). The source is a man in his late teens or twenties who had mild COVID-19 (a few samples of this study predate the infection). The sample titles of this study are shuffled in the database, so cell type and time point are left out; the donor was told from shared clones. The chain uses TRBV12-3 or TRBV12-4 and TRBJ1-1; the D gene cannot be resolved reliably. In nucleotide form, the sequence is TGTGCCAGCAGTAACCAGGTTAACACTGAAGCTTTCTTT. Its product reads: CASSNQVNTEAFF.